A single sample gave rise to the 15 T cell receptor beta chains below, sequenced in a study of cytomegalovirus exposure and HLA in healthy donors. The primer mix had 60 Vbeta and 13 Jbeta primers. Produced via immunoSEQ multiplex PCR; TCRdb's table is partial and in-frame only. The table records about 200,000 clones, more than 60% of them present only once. The sample taken for sequencing was PBMCs. Receptors were obtained from a girl aged 2-10 years in good health and CMV-seronegative.

This chain connects TRBV9 to TRBJ1-5; D unclear. CDR3 length equals 13 residues. CDR1 and CDR2 from the germline V gene are SGDLS and YYNGEE. The V and J ends lost 2 bases and 4 bases respectively, with 7 bases between them. The CDR3 spells CASSVDTNQPQHF. The CDR3 region has the DNA TGTGCCAGCAGCGTCGACACGAATCAGCCCCAGCATTTT.

A few counts support this clone. This sequence joins TRBV2 and TRBJ1-1; the match to TRBD1 covers 10 bases. V was pared by 4 bases and J by 7 bases, with 3 bases of the junction left unmatched. This CDR3 spans 13 amino acids. CDR1 and CDR2 from the germline V gene are SNHLY and FYNNEI. This chain's CDR3 is CASSVGTGVEAFF. The CDR3 DNA is TGTGCCAGCAGTGTCGGGACAGGGGTTGAAGCTTTCTTT. The whole variable domain, filled in from reference TRBV2 and TRBJ1-1, reads EPEVTQTPSHQVTQMGQEVILRCVPISNHLYFYWYRQILGQKVEFLVSFYNNEISEKSEIFDDQFSVERPDGSNFTLKIRSTKLEDSAMYFCASSVGTGVEAFFGQGTRLTVV.

V is TRBV7-9 and J is TRBJ2-5; 7 positions agree with TRBD1. Per the germline V gene, CDR1 is SEHNR and CDR2 is FQNEAQ (reference sequence). V dropped 2 bases and J dropped 3; count of bases not matched to a gene: 3. CDR3 length equals 14 residues. CDR3 bases: TGTGCCAGCAGCTTAAATACAGGGGAAGAGACCCAGTACTTC. It is translated as CASSLNTGEETQYF.

A word on this clone: The sample contains more than one DNA sequence encoding this CDR3. The chain couples TRBV18 to TRBJ2-3; 10 bases fit TRBD2. V gave up 3 bases and J gave up 2 bases; unmatched junction bases: 2. This CDR3 has 15 amino acids. Germline loops: CDR1 KGHSH, CDR2 LQKENI. CDR3 protein: CASSPLAGATDTQYF. DNA of the CDR3: TGTGCCAGCTCACCCCTAGCGGGAGCCACAGATACGCAGTATTTT.

The V gene is TRBV6-6, the J gene TRBJ2-5, with a possible D match to TRBD2 (7 bases). The V gene's germline CDR1 is MNHNY and CDR2 SVGAGI (reference sequence). This CDR3 spans 14 amino acids. V was pared by 8 bases and J by 5 bases, with 18 bases between. The CDR3 bases are TGTGCCAGCGGGGGGGCCGGATTGGATGAGACCCAGTACTTC. Translated, it gives CASGGAGLDETQYF.

The CDR3 here is CASSLSQGSEQYF. The CDR3 DNA is TGTGCCAGCAGCTTATCCCAGGGTTCCGAGCAGTACTTC. The rearrangement joins TRBV7-3 to TRBJ2-7; tentative D call: TRBD1 (5 bases). Germline V gene lookup returns CDR1 SGHTA and CDR2 FQGTGA. This CDR3 contains 13 residues. Trimming removed 2 bases from V and 6 bases from J, with 11 bases in between.

The rearrangement uses TRBV5-1 and TRBJ1-6; TRBD1 agrees at 7 bases. CDR3 length equals 15 residues. The V gene end was trimmed by 4 bases and the J gene end by 9 bases; junction bases not matched to a gene: 10. The germline gives CDR1 SGHRS, CDR2 YFSETQ. The CDR3 bases are TGCGCCAGCAGCCCCGAGGGCAGGGGGACTTCACCCCTCCACTTT. Protein product: CASSPEGRGTSPLHF. The variable domain in full, with the rest retrieved from reference TRBV5-1 and TRBJ1-6, is KAGVTQTPRYLIKTRGQQVTLSCSPISGHRSVSWYQQTPGQGLQFLFEYFSETQRNKGNFPGRFSGRQFSNSRSEMNVSTLELGDSALYLCASSPEGRGTSPLHFGNGTRLTVT.

The chain joins TRBV28 to TRBJ1-2, with D unclear. Germline-derived CDR1 and CDR2 are MDHEN and SYDVKM. V was trimmed by 3 bases and J by 8 bases, leaving 16 bases between them. The CDR3 loop spans 14 amino acids. CDR3 coding DNA: TGTGCCAGCAGTTTCTCCCCACGGGGAGGCGGCTACACCTTC. This codes for CASSFSPRGGGYTF.

This clone has a single count. The J gene is TRBJ1-2, the V gene TRBV18; D is uncertain. V was pared by 0 bases and J by 8 bases, with 16 bases between. The CDR3 covers 15 residues. The germline CDR1 and CDR2 sequences are KGHSH and LQKENI. The CDR3 sequence is CASSPPDPAWEGYTF. The CDR3, as DNA: TGTGCCAGCTCACCACCGGACCCGGCGTGGGAGGGCTACACCTTC.

V gene TRBV6-5 combines with J gene TRBJ1-1, with 11 positions matching TRBD1. Trimming removed 5 bases from V and 5 bases from J; junction bases left unmatched: 4. CDR1 and CDR2 (germline): MNHEY, SVGAGI. The CDR3 covers 14 residues. CDR3 DNA sequence: TGTGCCAGCAGTGCTTGGGACAGGGGGACTGAAGCTTTCTTT. This encodes CASSAWDRGTEAFF.

The chain uses TRBV4-2 and TRBJ1-1, with D possibly being TRBD1 (5 bases). Germline CDR1 reads LGHNA; CDR2 reads YNFKEQ. Trimming pared 4 bases from V and 4 bases from J, leaving 19 bases between. The CDR3 runs 16 residues. The CDR3 sequence: CASSRNDAGGFTEAFF. The CDR3 DNA follows: TGTGCCAGCAGCCGGAATGACGCCGGGGGGTTCACTGAAGCTTTCTTT.

This chain links TRBV5-4 with TRBJ2-1, with 11 bases aligning to TRBD1. This CDR3 has 16 residues. V lost 4 bases to trimming and J lost 2 bases; unmatched junction nucleotides: 5. Germline loops: CDR1 SGHNT, CDR2 YYREEE (reference sequence). CDR3 DNA sequence: TGTGCCAGCAGCCCCAAGGGACAGGGGGCCTACAATGAGCAGTTCTTC. Its translation is CASSPKGQGAYNEQFF.

The chain couples TRBV5-1 to TRBJ2-7; a weak D match, TRBD2 (5 bases). The V end was cut by 4 bases, the J end by 2 bases, with 13 bases between. Germline values: CDR1 SGHRS, CDR2 YFSETQ. This CDR3 comprises 14 residues. The CDR3 DNA is TGCGCCAGCAGCCAGCGGACTTCTGCCTACGAGCAGTACTTC. It encodes CASSQRTSAYEQYF.

This sequence joins TRBV5-4 and TRBJ2-5, with 10 positions matching TRBD1. Per the germline V gene, CDR1 is SGHNT and CDR2 is YYREEE (reference sequence). The CDR3 spans 15 residues. V lost 5 bases to trimming and J lost 4 bases; unmatched junction nucleotides: 8. Here the CDR3 DNA reads TGTGCCAGCAGTTATCCGGGACAGGGGCGAGAGACCCAGTACTTC. Translation gives CASSYPGQGRETQYF.

The V call is TRBV7-9, the J call TRBJ2-5, with 7 positions matching TRBD1. This CDR3 region has 16 residues. With 5 bases clipped from V and 5 bases from J, the junction kept 14 bases outside the gene matches. Germline CDR1 and CDR2: SEHNR and FQNEAQ (reference sequence). CDR3 nucleotides: TGTGCCAGCAGCCTTACACACAGGGGCCGGAGGGAGACCCAGTACTTC. It is translated as CASSLTHRGRRETQYF.